These 2 T cell receptor beta chains originate from one sample sequenced in a study of cytotoxic CD8 clonotypes in ibrutinib-treated CLL. Data came from immunoSEQ multiplex PCR; TCRdb stores just in-frame clones and leaves some out. The sample records some 30,000 clones, about 80% being singletons. The starting material was PBMCs, obtained after 36 months of ibrutinib treatment. These TCRs come from a human donor with chronic lymphocytic leukemia.

This clone was recorded a few times. The gene calls are TRBV18 and TRBJ1-6; the D gene is possibly TRBD1 (6 bases). In germline, CDR1 is KGHSH, CDR2 LQKENI. Trimming shortened V by 3 bases and J by 5 bases, and 14 bases separated the two germline ends. CDR3 length: 16 residues. CDR3 residues: CASSPRSGADNSPLHF. CDR3 nucleotide sequence: TGTGCCAGCTCACCCCGATCGGGGGCCGATAATTCACCCCTCCACTTT. The entire variable domain, with the rest obtained from reference TRBV18 and TRBJ1-6, is as follows: NAGVMQNPRHLVRRRGQEARLRCSPMKGHSHVYWYRQLPEEGLKFMVYLQKENIIDESGMPKERFSAEFPKEGPSILRIQQVVRGDSAAYFCASSPRSGADNSPLHFGNGTRLTVT.

This clone was seen more than once but under ten times. The chain combines TRBV30 with TRBJ1-1, with TRBD1 identical over 10 bases. CDR3 length: 14 residues. V dropped 2 bases and J dropped 5; count of bases not matched to a gene: 5. Germline CDR1 and CDR2: GTSNPN and SVGIG (reference sequence). The chain's CDR3 is CAWSLGQGGTEAFF. The CDR3 nucleotides are TGTGCCTGGAGTCTAGGACAGGGGGGAACTGAAGCTTTCTTT. Complete variable domain (other parts from reference TRBV30 and TRBJ1-1): SQTIHQWPATLVQPVGSPLSLECTVEGTSNPNLYWYRQAAGRGLQLLFYSVGIGQISSEVPQNLSASRPQDRQFILSSKKLLLSDSGFYLCAWSLGQGGTEAFFGQGTRLTVV.